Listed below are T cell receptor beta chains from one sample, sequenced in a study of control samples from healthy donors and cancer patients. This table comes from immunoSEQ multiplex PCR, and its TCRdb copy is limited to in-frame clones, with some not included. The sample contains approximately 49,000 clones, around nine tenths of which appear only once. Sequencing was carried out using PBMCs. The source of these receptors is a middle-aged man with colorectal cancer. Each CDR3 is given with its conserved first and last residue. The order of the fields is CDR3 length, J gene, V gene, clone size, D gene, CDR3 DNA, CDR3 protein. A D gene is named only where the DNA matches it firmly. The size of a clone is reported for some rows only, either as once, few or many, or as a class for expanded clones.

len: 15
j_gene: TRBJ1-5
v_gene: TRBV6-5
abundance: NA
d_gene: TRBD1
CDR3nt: TGTGCCAGCAGAAGGGACAGGGAAGGCAATCAGCCCCAGCATTTT
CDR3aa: CASRRDREGNQPQHF

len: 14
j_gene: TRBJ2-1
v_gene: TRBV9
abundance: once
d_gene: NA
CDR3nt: TGTGCCAGCAGCACAGGGACCAGGTGGAATGAGCAGTTCTTC
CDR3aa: CASSTGTRWNEQFF

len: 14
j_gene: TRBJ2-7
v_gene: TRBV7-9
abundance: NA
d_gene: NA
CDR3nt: TGTGCCAGCAGCGATACAGGATACGCCTACGAGCAGTACTTC
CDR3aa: CASSDTGYAYEQYF

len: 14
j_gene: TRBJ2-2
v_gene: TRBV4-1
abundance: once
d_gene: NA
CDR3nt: TGCGCCAGCAGCCACCCCCGGAGCACCGGGGAGCTGTTTTTT
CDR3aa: CASSHPRSTGELFF

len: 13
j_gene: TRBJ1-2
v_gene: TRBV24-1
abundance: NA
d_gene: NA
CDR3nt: TGTGCCACCAGTGATGTCCCCAGGAGAGGCTACACCTTC
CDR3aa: CATSDVPRRGYTF

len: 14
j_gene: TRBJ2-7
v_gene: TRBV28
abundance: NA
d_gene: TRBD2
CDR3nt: TGTGCCAGCAGTTTGGCTAGCGGGATCTACGAGCAGTACTTC
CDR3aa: CASSLASGIYEQYF

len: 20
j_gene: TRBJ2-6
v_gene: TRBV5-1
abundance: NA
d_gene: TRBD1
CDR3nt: TGCGCCAGCAGCTGGGGCCGGGACAGGGGGTCAACCTCTGGGGCCAACGTCCTGACTTTC
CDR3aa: CASSWGRDRGSTSGANVLTF

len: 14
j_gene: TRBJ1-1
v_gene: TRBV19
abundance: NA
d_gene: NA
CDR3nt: TGTGCCAGTAGGAAACTCCAAAGCGGCACTGAAGCTTTCTTT
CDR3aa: CASRKLQSGTEAFF

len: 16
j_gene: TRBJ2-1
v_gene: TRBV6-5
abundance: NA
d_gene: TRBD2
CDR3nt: TGTGCCAGCAGTTCCCCAGCGGGAGGAGTCACCGGCGAGCAGTTCTTC
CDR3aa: CASSSPAGGVTGEQFF

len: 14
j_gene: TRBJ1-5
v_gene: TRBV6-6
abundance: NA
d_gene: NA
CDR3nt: TGTGCCAGCAGTTACCGGGGTGCCAATCAGCCCCAGCATTTT
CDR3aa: CASSYRGANQPQHF

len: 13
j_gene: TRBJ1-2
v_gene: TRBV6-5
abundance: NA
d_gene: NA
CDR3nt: TGTGCCAGCACCAGGCAGGGGTCCTACGGCTACACCTTC
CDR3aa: CASTRQGSYGYTF

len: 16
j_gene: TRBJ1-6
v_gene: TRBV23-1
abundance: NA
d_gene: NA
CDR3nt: TGCGCCAGCAGTCAATCAAGGGGACGGTGCAATTCACCCCTCCACTTT
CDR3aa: CASSQSRGRCNSPLHF

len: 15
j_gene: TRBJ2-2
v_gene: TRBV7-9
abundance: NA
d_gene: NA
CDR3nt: TGTGCCAGCAGCTTAGCGCAGGTGCGGAGCGGGGAGCTGTTTTTT
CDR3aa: CASSLAQVRSGELFF

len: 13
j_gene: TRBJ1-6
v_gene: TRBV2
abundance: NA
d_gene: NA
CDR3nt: TGTGCCAGCAGTGAAAGTGGGTGGTCACCCCTCCACTTT
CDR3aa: CASSESGWSPLHF

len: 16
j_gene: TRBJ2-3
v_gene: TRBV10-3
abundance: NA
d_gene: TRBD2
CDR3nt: TGTGCCATCAGCACGGGACTAGCGGGGAGCACAGATACGCAGTATTTT
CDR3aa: CAISTGLAGSTDTQYF

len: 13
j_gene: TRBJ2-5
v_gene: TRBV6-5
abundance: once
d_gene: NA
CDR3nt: TGTGCCAGCAGCGTGAATACCCAAGAGACCCAGTACTTC
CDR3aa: CASSVNTQETQYF

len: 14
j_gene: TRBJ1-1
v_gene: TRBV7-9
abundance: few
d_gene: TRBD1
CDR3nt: TGTGCCAGCAGCTGGGGACAGTTGAACACTGAAGCTTTCTTT
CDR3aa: CASSWGQLNTEAFF

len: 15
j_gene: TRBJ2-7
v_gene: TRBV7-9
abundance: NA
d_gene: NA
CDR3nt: TGTGCCAGCAGCTTAGTAGGGGGGCTATCCTACGAGCAGTACTTC
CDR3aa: CASSLVGGLSYEQYF

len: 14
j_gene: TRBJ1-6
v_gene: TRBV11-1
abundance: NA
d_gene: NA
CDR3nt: TGTGCCAGCGCCCGTGGGGGGAAACCTTCACCCCTCCACTTT
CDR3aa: CASARGGKPSPLHF

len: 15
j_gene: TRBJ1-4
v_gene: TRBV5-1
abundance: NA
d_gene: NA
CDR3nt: TGCGCCAGCAGCTTGGTCGGGGGATCTTATGAAAAACTGTTTTTT
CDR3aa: CASSLVGGSYEKLFF

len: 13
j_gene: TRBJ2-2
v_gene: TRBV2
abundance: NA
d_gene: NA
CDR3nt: TGTGCCAGCAGTGCCAGCCAGGCCGGGGAGCTGTTTTTT
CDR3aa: CASSASQAGELFF

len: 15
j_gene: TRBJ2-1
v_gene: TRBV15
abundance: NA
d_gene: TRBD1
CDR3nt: TGTGCCACCAGCAGAGATCACTTAACAGGGGATGAGCAGTTCTTC
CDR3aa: CATSRDHLTGDEQFF

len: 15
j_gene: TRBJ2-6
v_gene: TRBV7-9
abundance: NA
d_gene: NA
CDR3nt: TGTGCCGCCCACCCCGGAAGCTCTGGGGCCAACGTCCTGACTTTC
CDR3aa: CAAHPGSSGANVLTF

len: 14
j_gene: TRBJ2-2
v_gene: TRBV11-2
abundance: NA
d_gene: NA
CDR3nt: TGTGCCAGCAGCTTAGCGGGGGCCGCCGGGGAGCTGTTTTTT
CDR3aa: CASSLAGAAGELFF

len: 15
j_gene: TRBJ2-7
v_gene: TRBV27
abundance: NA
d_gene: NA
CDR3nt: TGTGCCAGCCGGAATTTCAGGGGTTACTCCTACGAGCAGTACTTC
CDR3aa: CASRNFRGYSYEQYF

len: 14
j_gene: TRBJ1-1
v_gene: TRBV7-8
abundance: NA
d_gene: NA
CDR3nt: TGTGCCAGCAGCTTAGAGGCAGGGAACACTGAAGCTTTCTTT
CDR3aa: CASSLEAGNTEAFF

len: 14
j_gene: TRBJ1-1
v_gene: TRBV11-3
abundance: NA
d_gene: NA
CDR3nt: TGTGCCAGCAGCGCCGTCCAGGCTAACACTGAAGCTTTCTTT
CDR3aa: CASSAVQANTEAFF

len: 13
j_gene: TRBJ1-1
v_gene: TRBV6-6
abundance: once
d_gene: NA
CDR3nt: TGTGCCAGCAGCACCGAATGGGGAGCTGAAGCTTTCTTT
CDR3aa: CASSTEWGAEAFF

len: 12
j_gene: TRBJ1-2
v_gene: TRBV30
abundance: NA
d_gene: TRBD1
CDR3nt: TGTGCCTGGAACGACAGGGTTGACGGCTACACCTTC
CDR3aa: CAWNDRVDGYTF

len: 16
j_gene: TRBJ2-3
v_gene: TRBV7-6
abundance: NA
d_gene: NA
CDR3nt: TGTGCCAGCAGCTTAAGCCGGGTTAGTCTTCGAGGAACGCAGTATTTT
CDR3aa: CASSLSRVSLRGTQYF

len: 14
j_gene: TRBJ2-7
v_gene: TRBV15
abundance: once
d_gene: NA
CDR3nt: TGTGCCACCAGCAGGGATACAGGGTACTACGAGCAGTACTTC
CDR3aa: CATSRDTGYYEQYF

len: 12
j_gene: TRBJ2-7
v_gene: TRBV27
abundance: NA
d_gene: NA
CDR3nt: TGTGCCAGCAGTTTAAACGGTTACGAGCAGTACTTC
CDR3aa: CASSLNGYEQYF

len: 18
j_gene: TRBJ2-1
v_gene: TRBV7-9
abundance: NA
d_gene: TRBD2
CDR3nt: TGTGCCAGCGCCGGGACTAGCGGGAAACAAACTACCTACAATGAGCAGTTCTTC
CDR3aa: CASAGTSGKQTTYNEQFF

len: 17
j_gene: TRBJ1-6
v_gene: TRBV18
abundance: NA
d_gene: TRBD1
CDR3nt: TGTGCCAGCTCACTTTCGATACCGGGACAGGGTCATTCACCCCTCCACTTT
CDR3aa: CASSLSIPGQGHSPLHF

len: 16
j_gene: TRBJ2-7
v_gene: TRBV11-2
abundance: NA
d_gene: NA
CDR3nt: TGTGCCAGCAGCGTCCCCGGGACGCGAAGCTCCTACGAGCAGTACTTC
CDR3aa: CASSVPGTRSSYEQYF

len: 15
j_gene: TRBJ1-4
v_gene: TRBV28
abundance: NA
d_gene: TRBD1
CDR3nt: TGTGCCAGCAGACCGGACAGGGAGACTAATGAAAAACTGTTTTTT
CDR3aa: CASRPDRETNEKLFF

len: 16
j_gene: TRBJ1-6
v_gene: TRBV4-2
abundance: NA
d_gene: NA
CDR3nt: TGTGCCAGCAGCCACGACAGCGTCTCCTATAATTCACCCCTCCACTTT
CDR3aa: CASSHDSVSYNSPLHF

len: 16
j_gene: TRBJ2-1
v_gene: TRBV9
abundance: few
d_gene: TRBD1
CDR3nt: TGTGCCAGCAGCACCTACCGGGACAGGGATGTGAATGAGCAGTTCTTC
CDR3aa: CASSTYRDRDVNEQFF

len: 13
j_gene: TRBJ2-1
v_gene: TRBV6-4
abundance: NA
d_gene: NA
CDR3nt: TGTGCCAGCAGTTATACGGACAGTCACGAGCAGTTCTTC
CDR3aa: CASSYTDSHEQFF

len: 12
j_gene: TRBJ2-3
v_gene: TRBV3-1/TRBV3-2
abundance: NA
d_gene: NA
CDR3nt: TGTGCCAGCAGCCACCGCACAGATACGCAGTATTTT
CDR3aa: CASSHRTDTQYF

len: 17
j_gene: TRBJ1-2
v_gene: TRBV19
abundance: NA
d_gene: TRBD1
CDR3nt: TGTGCCAGTAGTAACCGGGACAGGGGGCTACTAAACTATGGCTACACCTTC
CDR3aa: CASSNRDRGLLNYGYTF

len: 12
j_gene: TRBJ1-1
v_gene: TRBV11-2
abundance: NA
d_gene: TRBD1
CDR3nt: TGTGCCAGCAGCTCGACAGGGAATGCCGCTTTCTTT
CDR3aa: CASSSTGNAAFF

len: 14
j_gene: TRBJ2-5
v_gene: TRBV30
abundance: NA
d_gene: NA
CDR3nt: TGTGCCTGCCTTTGGGCTAGTCGCCAGGAGACCCAGTACTTC
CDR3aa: CACLWASRQETQYF

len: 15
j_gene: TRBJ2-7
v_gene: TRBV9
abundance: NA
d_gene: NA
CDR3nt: TGTGCCAGCAGCGTAGGACGGGGCGCATGGGATGAGCAGTACTTC
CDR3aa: CASSVGRGAWDEQYF

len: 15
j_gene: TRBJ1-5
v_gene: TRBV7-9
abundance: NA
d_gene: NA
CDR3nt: TGTGCCAGCAGCGGGACCGCCGGGAGCAATCAGCCCCAGCATTTT
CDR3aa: CASSGTAGSNQPQHF

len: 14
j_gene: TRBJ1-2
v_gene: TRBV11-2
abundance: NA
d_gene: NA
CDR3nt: TGTGCCAGCAGCCCGGCCGGTCAGGGTCAAGGCTACACCTTC
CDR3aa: CASSPAGQGQGYTF

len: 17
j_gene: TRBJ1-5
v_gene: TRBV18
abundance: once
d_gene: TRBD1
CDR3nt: TGTGCCAGCTCACCGGAGTCTGCACAGGGGGCGTGGCAGCCCCAGCATTTT
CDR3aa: CASSPESAQGAWQPQHF

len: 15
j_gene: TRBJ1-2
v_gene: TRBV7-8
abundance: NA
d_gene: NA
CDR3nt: TGTGCCAGCAGCTTAGCGCGGGGGTTGGACTATGGCTACACCTTC
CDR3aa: CASSLARGLDYGYTF

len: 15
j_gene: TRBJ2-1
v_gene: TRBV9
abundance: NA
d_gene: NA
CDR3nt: TGTGCCAGCAGCGTAGCTCTGCAGGGCAGGAATGAGCAGTTCTTC
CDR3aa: CASSVALQGRNEQFF

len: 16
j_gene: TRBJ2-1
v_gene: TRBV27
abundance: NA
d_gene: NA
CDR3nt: TGTGCCAGCAGTTCCTTCCAGGACAGCTCCTACAATGAGCAGTTCTTC
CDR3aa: CASSSFQDSSYNEQFF

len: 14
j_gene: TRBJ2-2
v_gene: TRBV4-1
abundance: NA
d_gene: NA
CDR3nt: TGCGCCAGCAGTCCGATCACCTACACCGGGGAGCTGTTTTTT
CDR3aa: CASSPITYTGELFF

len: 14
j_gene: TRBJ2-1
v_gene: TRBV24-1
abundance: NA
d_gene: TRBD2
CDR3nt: TGTGCCACCAGTGTAGCGGGAGGCCACAATGAGCAGTTCTTC
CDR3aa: CATSVAGGHNEQFF

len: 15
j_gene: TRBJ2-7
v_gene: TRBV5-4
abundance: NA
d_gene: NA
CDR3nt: TGTGCCAGCAGCCCCCGGGTGAGCGGCGCCTACGAGCAGTACTTC
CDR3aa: CASSPRVSGAYEQYF